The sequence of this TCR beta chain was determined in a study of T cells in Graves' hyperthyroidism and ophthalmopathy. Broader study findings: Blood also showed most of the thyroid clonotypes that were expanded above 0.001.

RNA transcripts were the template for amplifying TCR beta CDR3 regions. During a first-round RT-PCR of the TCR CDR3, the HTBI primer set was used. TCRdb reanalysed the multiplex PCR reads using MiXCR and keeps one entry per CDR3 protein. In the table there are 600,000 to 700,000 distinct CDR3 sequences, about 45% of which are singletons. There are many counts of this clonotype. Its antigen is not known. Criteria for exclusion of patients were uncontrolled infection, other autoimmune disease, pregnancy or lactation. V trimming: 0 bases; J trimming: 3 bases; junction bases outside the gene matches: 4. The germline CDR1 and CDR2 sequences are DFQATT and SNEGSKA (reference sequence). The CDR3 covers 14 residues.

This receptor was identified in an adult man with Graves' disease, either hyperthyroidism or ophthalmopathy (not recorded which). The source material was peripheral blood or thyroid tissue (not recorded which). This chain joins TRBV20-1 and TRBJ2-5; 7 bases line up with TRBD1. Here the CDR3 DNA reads TGCAGTGCTAGAGATTCCACAGGGGAAGAGACCCAGTACTTC. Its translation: CSARDSTGEETQYF.